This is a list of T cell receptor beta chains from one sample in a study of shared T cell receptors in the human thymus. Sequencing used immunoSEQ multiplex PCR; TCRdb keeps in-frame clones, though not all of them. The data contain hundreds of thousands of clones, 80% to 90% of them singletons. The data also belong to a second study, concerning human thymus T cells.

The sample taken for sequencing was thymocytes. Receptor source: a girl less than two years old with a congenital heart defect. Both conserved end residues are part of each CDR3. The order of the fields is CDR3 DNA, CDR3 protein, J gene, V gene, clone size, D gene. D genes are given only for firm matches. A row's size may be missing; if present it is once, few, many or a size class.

cdr3_nt: TGTGCCAGCAGCTTAGGCGACAGGCGACAATTAACGAACACTGAAGCTTTCTTT
cdr3_aa: CASSLGDRRQLTNTEAFF
j_call: TRBJ1-1
v_call: TRBV7-2
clone_size: once
d_call: NA

cdr3_nt: TGTGCTAGTGGTTTGCATTTGGGAGGGGGTAAGGAGTCGAACACTGAAGCTTTCTTT
cdr3_aa: CASGLHLGGGKESNTEAFF
j_call: TRBJ1-1
v_call: TRBV12-5
clone_size: NA
d_call: NA

cdr3_nt: TGTGCCAGCAGCCAAGGGATGATATTATCGGGCGCCGGGATGAACACTGAAGCTTTCTTT
cdr3_aa: CASSQGMILSGAGMNTEAFF
j_call: TRBJ1-1
v_call: TRBV14
clone_size: NA
d_call: NA

cdr3_nt: TGTGCCAGCAGTTACGGGCAGACCAACTATGGCTACACCTTC
cdr3_aa: CASSYGQTNYGYTF
j_call: TRBJ1-2
v_call: TRBV6-6
clone_size: NA
d_call: NA

cdr3_nt: TGTGCCAGCAGTCGACAGGGGGCGAACACCGGGGAGCTGTTTTTT
cdr3_aa: CASSRQGANTGELFF
j_call: TRBJ2-2
v_call: TRBV6-4
clone_size: NA
d_call: TRBD1

cdr3_nt: TGTGCCAGCAGTTTATGCACAGCCCAAAGCAACACTGAAGCTTTCTTT
cdr3_aa: CASSLCTAQSNTEAFF
j_call: TRBJ1-1
v_call: TRBV28
clone_size: NA
d_call: NA

cdr3_nt: TGTGCCAGCAGCTTATTTCGGGACAGGGGTCTTGGGGCCAACGTCCTGACTTTC
cdr3_aa: CASSLFRDRGLGANVLTF
j_call: TRBJ2-6
v_call: TRBV13
clone_size: NA
d_call: TRBD1

cdr3_nt: TGTGCCAGCAGCCAAGGTCGGGAGGGTTGTACTGAAGCTTTCTTT
cdr3_aa: CASSQGREGCTEAFF
j_call: TRBJ1-1
v_call: TRBV14
clone_size: NA
d_call: NA

cdr3_nt: TGCGCCAGCAGCCAAGACAGGGTTAACAATCAGCCCCAGCATTTT
cdr3_aa: CASSQDRVNNQPQHF
j_call: TRBJ1-5
v_call: TRBV4-3
clone_size: NA
d_call: NA

cdr3_nt: TGTGCCAGCAGTGAAGGACAGGGGGAGCTGGCAGTTCCTGGAAACACCATATATTTT
cdr3_aa: CASSEGQGELAVPGNTIYF
j_call: TRBJ1-3
v_call: TRBV2
clone_size: NA
d_call: TRBD1

cdr3_nt: TGTGCTAGTGGTTTGGTAACAGGACCGCGAGGTACTAATGAAAAACTGTTTTTT
cdr3_aa: CASGLVTGPRGTNEKLFF
j_call: TRBJ1-4
v_call: TRBV12-5
clone_size: NA
d_call: NA

cdr3_nt: TGTGCCAGCAGCTTGGGATGGGACAGAAACAACTATGGCTACACCTTC
cdr3_aa: CASSLGWDRNNYGYTF
j_call: TRBJ1-2
v_call: TRBV5-4
clone_size: NA
d_call: TRBD1

cdr3_nt: TGTGCCTGGAAAGGTAGGGGATCACCCCTCCACTTT
cdr3_aa: CAWKGRGSPLHF
j_call: TRBJ1-6
v_call: TRBV30
clone_size: NA
d_call: NA

cdr3_nt: TGTGCCAGTAGTTCGAGAGCTAATCAGCCCCAGCATTTT
cdr3_aa: CASSSRANQPQHF
j_call: TRBJ1-5
v_call: TRBV19
clone_size: NA
d_call: NA

cdr3_nt: TGTGCCAGCAGCGCATGGGGGACAGGCCCTTATGGCTACACCTTC
cdr3_aa: CASSAWGTGPYGYTF
j_call: TRBJ1-2
v_call: TRBV9
clone_size: NA
d_call: TRBD1

cdr3_nt: TGCGCCAGCAGCTTGTTGGGGAGACGGGAAGAGACCCAGTACTTC
cdr3_aa: CASSLLGRREETQYF
j_call: TRBJ2-5
v_call: TRBV5-1
clone_size: NA
d_call: NA

cdr3_nt: TGTGCCAGCAGTTACCCCTACTCAGGGAATGATGGAAACACCATATATTTT
cdr3_aa: CASSYPYSGNDGNTIYF
j_call: TRBJ1-3
v_call: TRBV7-6
clone_size: NA
d_call: NA

cdr3_nt: TGTGCCAGCAGAGTGACAGGGACGAACACTGAAGCTTTCTTT
cdr3_aa: CASRVTGTNTEAFF
j_call: TRBJ1-1
v_call: TRBV2
clone_size: NA
d_call: TRBD1

cdr3_nt: TGTGCTAGCAGCTTAGACCGGAGCTCTGGAAACACCATATATTTT
cdr3_aa: CASSLDRSSGNTIYF
j_call: TRBJ1-3
v_call: TRBV7-7
clone_size: NA
d_call: NA

cdr3_nt: TGTGCCACGCAAACAGGGGAGGTGGGTCAGCCCCAGCATTTT
cdr3_aa: CATQTGEVGQPQHF
j_call: TRBJ1-5
v_call: TRBV2
clone_size: NA
d_call: TRBD1

cdr3_nt: TGTGCCAGCAGTTTTAAAGGGGGCCGTCCCGAAGCTAACTATGGCTACACCTTC
cdr3_aa: CASSFKGGRPEANYGYTF
j_call: TRBJ1-2
v_call: TRBV27
clone_size: NA
d_call: TRBD1

cdr3_nt: TGCGCCAGCAGCCACCGATGGGGAGTCGATCAGCCCCAGCATTTT
cdr3_aa: CASSHRWGVDQPQHF
j_call: TRBJ1-5
v_call: TRBV4-3
clone_size: NA
d_call: NA

cdr3_nt: TGTGCCAGCAGCTGGGACATCATGCCCCAAGAAGAGACCCAGTACTTC
cdr3_aa: CASSWDIMPQEETQYF
j_call: TRBJ2-5
v_call: TRBV11-2
clone_size: NA
d_call: NA

cdr3_nt: TGCGCCAGCAGCCTAACAAGACAGGAAAAACTGTTTTTT
cdr3_aa: CASSLTRQEKLFF
j_call: TRBJ1-4
v_call: TRBV4-1
clone_size: NA
d_call: NA

cdr3_nt: TGTGCCAGCAGCCACCCGGCAGGGCGCGAAGCCAAAAACATTCAGTACTTC
cdr3_aa: CASSHPAGREAKNIQYF
j_call: TRBJ2-4
v_call: TRBV6-4
clone_size: once
d_call: NA

cdr3_nt: TGTGCCAGCTGGCCCACTAGCGGGGGGCCCAATGAGCAGTTCTTC
cdr3_aa: CASWPTSGGPNEQFF
j_call: TRBJ2-1
v_call: TRBV18
clone_size: NA
d_call: TRBD2

cdr3_nt: TGTGCCAGCAGCTTAATCTCCGGTGGCTACACCTTC
cdr3_aa: CASSLISGGYTF
j_call: TRBJ1-2
v_call: TRBV11-2
clone_size: NA
d_call: NA